The 17 T cell receptor beta chains presented below share a single source sample, sequenced in a study of blood T cell repertoires in COVID-19. Assay used: immunoSEQ multiplex PCR; TCRdb lists only in-frame clones, some missing. The table records 400,000 to 550,000 clones, roughly 87% of them present only once. Sequencing input: PBMCs or T cells enriched from blood (not recorded which). All receptors come from a woman aged 18-29 years with acute COVID-19.

This clone has more than one count but fewer than ten. The chain links TRBV23-1 to TRBJ1-1; no clear D. TRBV23-1 is assigned to the ORF class and has an uncertain function. V was clipped by 0 bases and J by 4 bases, with 6 bases between them. There are 13 residues in the CDR3. The CDR3 protein is CASSQSRGTEAFF. The CDR3 DNA sequence: TGCGCCAGCAGTCAATCCCGGGGCACTGAAGCTTTCTTT.

The chain employs TRBV7-2 and TRBJ1-1, with 7 bases lining up with TRBD1. CDR1 is SGHTA and CDR2 is FQGNSA in the germline V gene. Trimming took 5 bases from V and 0 from J; bases not matched to a gene: 6. The CDR3 runs 15 residues. CDR3 region: CASSKAGTVNTEAFF. CDR3 coding DNA: TGTGCCAGCAGCAAGGCCGGGACAGTGAACACTGAAGCTTTCTTT.

The chain couples TRBV7-2 to TRBJ2-1, with unresolved D. V lost 2 bases, J lost 0 bases, and 5 bases lay in between. The germline gives CDR1 SGHTA, CDR2 FQGNSA. This CDR3 has 14 amino acids. The CDR3 nucleotides are TGTGCCAGCAGCTTACGGAGCTCCTACAATGAGCAGTTCTTC. Translation gives CASSLRSSYNEQFF.

This sequence joins TRBV7-3 and TRBJ2-7, with TRBD1 as a possible D gene (5 bases). The germline V gene encodes CDR1 SGHTA and CDR2 FQGTGA. Trimming cost V 4 bases and J 6 bases, with 13 bases left between them. The CDR3 extends over 13 amino acids. CDR3 residues: CASSSQGDGEQYF. In DNA, the CDR3 is TGTGCCAGCAGCTCCCAGGGTGACGGCGAGCAGTACTTC.

The count of this clone is one. This rearrangement joins TRBV4-1 to TRBJ1-2, with no clear D. The CDR3 consists of 15 residues. Trimming pared 0 bases from V and 4 bases from J, leaving 12 bases between. In germline, CDR1 is MGHRA, CDR2 YSYEKL. The CDR3 loop is CASSQERPQTYGYTF. The CDR3 DNA is TGCGCCAGCAGCCAAGAGCGGCCTCAAACCTATGGCTACACCTTC.

The V call is TRBV16, the J call TRBJ1-4; 8 bases agree with TRBD1. CDR1 KGHSY and CDR2 FQNENV come from the germline V gene. With V trimmed by 4 bases and J by 7 bases, 14 bases remained unmatched. The CDR3 contains 17 residues. DNA for the CDR3: TGTGCCAGCAGCCGGGTTTTGACAGGGGCATACCCTGAAAAACTGTTTTTT. This sequence encodes CASSRVLTGAYPEKLFF.

The V and J genes are TRBV12-3 or TRBV12-4 and TRBJ2-3, with D maybe TRBD1 (5 bases). CDR3 length: 13 amino acids. The V gene lost 6 bases and the J gene lost 0 bases, with 7 bases spanning the gap. CDR3 bases: TGTGCCAGCAGCAGGGCCAGCACAGATACGCAGTATTTT. As protein: CASSRASTDTQYF.

The chain employs TRBV9 and TRBJ1-4; D remains unclear. With 3 bases removed from V and 5 bases from J, the gap between germline ends came to 8 bases. CDR1 and CDR2 from the germline V gene are SGDLS and YYNGEE. The CDR3 has 13 residues. The CDR3 DNA follows: TGTGCCAGCAGCGCAACATGGAATGAAAAACTGTTTTTT. This sequence encodes CASSATWNEKLFF.

The V call is TRBV11-3, the J call TRBJ2-4; TRBD1 is a possible D gene (5 bases). The CDR3 runs to 14 residues. V lost 5 bases and J lost 6, with 14 bases in between. CDR1 and CDR2 from the germline V gene are SGHNT and YENEEA. This CDR3 is CASSPQGFPNIQYF. The DNA for the CDR3 is TGTGCCAGCAGCCCCCAGGGCTTTCCAAACATTCAGTACTTC.

This clone was observed a single time. This sequence joins TRBV4-2 and TRBJ1-6, with D possibly being TRBD1 (6 bases). V shed 0 bases and J shed 7 bases, with 13 bases lying between them. CDR1 and CDR2 (germline): LGHNA, YNFKEQ. This CDR3 is built from 16 residues. CDR3 nucleotides: TGTGCCAGCAGCCAAGAAACAGGGCAACGGAATTCACCCCTCCACTTT. It yields the protein CASSQETGQRNSPLHF.

This clone was recorded a few times. This rearrangement joins TRBV21-1 to TRBJ2-1; the D call TRBD2 from the table was never checked on the DNA. TRBV21-1 is a documented pseudogene. The CDR3 is 12 amino acids. The CDR3 DNA reads as TGTGCCAGCAGCAAAGACGGGGATGGGCAGTTCTTC. Its protein product is CASSKDGDGQFF.

The chain links TRBV7-3 to TRBJ2-1; 7 bases map to TRBD1. The CDR3 extends over 16 amino acids. In germline, CDR1 is SGHTA, CDR2 FQGTGA. After removal of 1 base from V and 1 base from J, the junction contained 4 bases not matched to a gene. The CDR3, as DNA: TGTGCCAGCAGCTTAATAGGGGGACAGTCCTACAATGAGCAGTTCTTC. It specifies CASSLIGGQSYNEQFF.

This clone showed up just a few times. The V gene is TRBV3-1 (or the pseudogene TRBV3-2), the J gene TRBJ1-3, with D possibly matching TRBD1 (6 bases). CDR1 is LGHDT and CDR2 is YNNKEL in the germline V gene (reference sequence). Between the trimmed V and J ends, which lost 4 bases and 0 bases, there was a span of 13 bases. This CDR3 region has 16 residues. The CDR3: CASSPNTGSSGNTIYF. The CDR3 DNA reads as TGTGCCAGCAGCCCCAACACAGGGAGCTCTGGAAACACCATATATTTT.

This rearrangement joins TRBV20-1 to TRBJ1-5, with D possibly TRBD1 on 6 matching bases. Germline assignment: CDR1 DFQATT and CDR2 SNEGSKA (reference sequence). This CDR3 is 12 amino acids long. V was cut by 3 bases and J by 11 bases, with 14 bases left in between. In DNA form, the CDR3 reads TGCAGTGCTAGTAAGGCCCAGGGGTCCCAGCATTTT. This codes for CSASKAQGSQHF.

The rearrangement uses TRBV6-5 and TRBJ2-3, with 9 bases matching TRBD2. Trimming removed 2 bases from V and 13 bases from J; junction bases left unmatched: 7. This CDR3 region has 13 residues. Germline lookup yields CDR1 MNHEY and CDR2 SVGAGI. CDR3 nucleotides: TGTGCCAGCAGTTACGCCGGGACTAGCAGGGAGTATTTT. Its protein product is CASSYAGTSREYF.

The rearrangement joins TRBV11-1 to TRBJ2-7; TRBD2 agrees at 15 bases. The CDR3 totals 16 residues. Trimming cost V 4 bases and J 5 bases; bases outside gene matches: 6. Germline V gives CDR1 SGHAT, CDR2 FQDESV (reference sequence). The CDR3 nucleotides are TGTGCCAGCAGCTCCGGACTAGCGGGGGGGATCGACGAGCAGTACTTC. Its protein product is CASSSGLAGGIDEQYF. Variable domain in full (rest from reference TRBV11-1 and TRBJ2-7): EAEVAQSPRYKITEKSQAVAFWCDPISGHATLYWYRQILGQGPELLVQFQDESVVDDSQLPKDRFSAERLKGVDSTLKIQPAELGDSAMYLCASSSGLAGGIDEQYFGPGTRLTVT.

In its sample, this clone was seen a few times. The rearrangement joins TRBV3-1 (or the pseudogene TRBV3-2) to TRBJ2-1, with 7 bases identical to TRBD2. CDR3 length equals 14 residues. Germline CDR1 and CDR2: LGHDT and YNNKEL (reference sequence). V gave up 3 bases and J gave up 6 bases; unmatched junction bases: 5. In DNA form, the CDR3 reads TGTGCCAGCAGCCATGGGGGAGGGACCAATGAGCAGTTCTTC. Residues: CASSHGGGTNEQFF.